One and the same sample provided the 10 T cell receptor beta chains below, sequenced in a study of blood T cell repertoires in COVID-19. TCRdb's copy holds only in-frame clones and misses some; the assay was immunoSEQ multiplex PCR. The sample includes 120,000 or so clones, around 80% seen only once; the top ten take 5.5% to 6%. What was sequenced was peripheral blood. The receptors here all came from a man older than 75 with active or convalescent COVID-19.

This chain uses TRBV20-1 with TRBJ1-2; tentative D call: TRBD1 (5 bases). Deletions cut 3 bases from V and 4 bases from J, with 15 bases between. This CDR3 contains 14 residues. Germline CDR1 DFQATT, CDR2 SNEGSKA (reference sequence). The CDR3 region is CSASSGRDGYGYTF. In DNA, the CDR3 is TGCAGTGCTAGTTCGGGCAGGGATGGCTATGGCTACACCTTC.

This clone was recorded only once. The rearrangement uses TRBV3-1 (or the pseudogene TRBV3-2) and TRBJ2-7; D is unclear. The CDR3 is made up of 11 amino acids. Germline V gives CDR1 LGHDT, CDR2 YNNKEL (reference sequence). V shed 6 bases and J shed 3 bases, with 6 bases lying between them. The CDR3 bases are TGTGCCAGCAGACATAACTACGAGCAGTACTTC. It translates to CASRHNYEQYF.

The chain is built from TRBV10-3 and TRBJ1-6; a weak D match, TRBD1 (6 bases). The germline gives CDR1 ENHRY, CDR2 SYGVKD. Trimming pared 6 bases from V and 8 bases from J, leaving 14 bases between. The CDR3 sequence is 14 residues long. The CDR3 here is CAIRNRDQYSPLHF. The CDR3 DNA reads as TGTGCCATCAGGAACAGGGATCAGTATTCACCCCTCCACTTT.

The genes are TRBV5-1 and TRBJ2-7, with 13 bases that match TRBD2. The CDR3 is 14 residues long. CDR1 is SGHRS and CDR2 is YFSETQ in the germline V gene. The ends lost 2 bases at V and 6 bases at J; junction bases unmatched: 2. CDR3 nucleotides: TGCGCCAGCAGCTTCACTAGCGGGGGGGCCGAGCAGTACTTC. Its translation: CASSFTSGGAEQYF.

This clone was observed once. The rearrangement joins TRBV7-3 to TRBJ1-2; D uncertain. CDR1 SGHTA and CDR2 FQGTGA come from the germline V gene. The CDR3 consists of 14 residues. Trimming removed 3 bases from V and 6 bases from J, with 14 bases in between. CDR3 DNA: TGTGCCAGCAGCTTTGGGAGGGTGGGAGATGGCTACACCTTC. It is translated as CASSFGRVGDGYTF.

The rearrangement links TRBV5-1 to TRBJ2-2, with 8 positions matching TRBD1. The V segment lost 4 bases and the J segment 4 bases; nucleotides outside the gene matches: 6. Germline CDR1 reads SGHRS; CDR2 reads YFSETQ. The CDR3 spans 15 residues. The CDR3 sequence is CASSQGQGGTGELFF. DNA for the CDR3: TGCGCCAGCAGCCAAGGACAGGGAGGCACCGGGGAGCTGTTTTTT.

V and J are TRBV5-5 and TRBJ1-2, with D possibly matching TRBD1 (5 bases). The CDR3 consists of 16 residues. Per germline, CDR1 SGHKS and CDR2 YYEKEE (reference sequence). V dropped 0 bases and J dropped 2 bases, with 14 bases sitting between them. The CDR3 nucleotides read TGTGCCAGCAGCTTGGTGGGAGGGGCCACGAACTATGGCTACACCTTC. It encodes CASSLVGGATNYGYTF.

The CDR3 reads CASSLAQVRYEQYF. The CDR3 DNA reads as TGTGCCAGCAGCTTAGCTCAGGTACGCTACGAGCAGTACTTC. The chain combines TRBV11-2 with TRBJ2-7; D gene unclear. Trimming shortened V by 1 base and J by 3 bases, and 10 bases separated the two germline ends. The CDR3 covers 14 residues. From germline, CDR1 is SGHAT and CDR2 FQNNGV.

The V gene is TRBV3-1 (or the pseudogene TRBV3-2), the J gene TRBJ2-3; D unresolved. V was shortened by 3 bases and J by 6 bases, with 10 bases between the two germline ends. Germline-derived CDR1 and CDR2 are LGHDT and YNNKEL (reference sequence). This CDR3 has 13 amino acids. In DNA form, the CDR3 reads TGTGCCAGCAGCCAGGATAGACATGATACGCAGTATTTT. Its translation is CASSQDRHDTQYF.

This clone was observed a few times. The V gene is TRBV10-3, the J gene TRBJ2-2; 8 nucleotides agree with TRBD1. CDR1 is ENHRY and CDR2 is SYGVKD in the germline V gene. Losses at the gene ends were 5 bases for V and 1 base for J; bases not matched to a gene: 3. The CDR3 sequence is 15 residues long. CDR3 sequence reads: CAISLGQVNTGELFF. The CDR3, as DNA: TGTGCCATCAGTCTGGGACAGGTGAACACCGGGGAGCTGTTTTTT.